These T cell receptor beta chains were read from a single sample in a study of blood T cell repertoires in COVID-19. Only in-frame clones appear in the TCRdb table, and some are missing; sequencing was by immunoSEQ multiplex PCR. The table shows 70,000 or so clones, with around 90% occurring only once. The sample consisted of peripheral blood. All receptors derive from a human donor in a cohort sampled during active COVID-19. The CDR3 runs from the conserved cysteine through the conserved F or W. The order of the fields is clone size, V gene, J gene, D gene, CDR3 protein, CDR3 DNA. The D gene is left open where the match is weak. For some rows the clone size is stated as once, few or many, or as a class when expanded; others skip it.

clone size: .; V gene: TRBV24-1; J gene: TRBJ1-5; D gene: TRBD1; CDR3 protein: CATSDRTGTGGYNQPQHF; CDR3 DNA: TGTGCCACCAGTGATAGAACCGGGACAGGGGGTTACAATCAGCCCCAGCATTTT
clone size: .; V gene: TRBV7-2; J gene: TRBJ2-1; D gene: .; CDR3 protein: CASSPGGNEQFF; CDR3 DNA: TGTGCCAGCAGCCCCGGGGGCAATGAGCAGTTCTTC
clone size: .; V gene: TRBV10-3; J gene: TRBJ2-7; D gene: .; CDR3 protein: CASGVDPYEQYF; CDR3 DNA: TGTGCCTCAGGTGTCGACCCCTACGAGCAGTACTTC
clone size: .; V gene: TRBV10-3; J gene: TRBJ2-1; D gene: TRBD2; CDR3 protein: CAIMDSGSNSYNEQFF; CDR3 DNA: TGTGCCATCATGGATAGCGGGTCAAACTCCTACAATGAGCAGTTCTTC
clone size: .; V gene: TRBV5-1; J gene: TRBJ2-1; D gene: TRBD2; CDR3 protein: CASSLWTSGGDNEQFF; CDR3 DNA: TGCGCCAGCAGCTTGTGGACTAGCGGGGGAGACAATGAGCAGTTCTTC
clone size: .; V gene: TRBV5-1; J gene: TRBJ2-7; D gene: TRBD1; CDR3 protein: CASSIRTGSSYEQYF; CDR3 DNA: TGCGCCAGCAGCATCAGGACAGGGAGCTCCTACGAGCAGTACTTC
clone size: .; V gene: TRBV30; J gene: TRBJ2-5; D gene: TRBD1; CDR3 protein: CASRDRWSETQYF; CDR3 DNA: TGTGCCTCCCGGGACAGATGGTCGGAGACCCAGTACTTC
clone size: .; V gene: TRBV5-1; J gene: TRBJ2-1; D gene: TRBD1; CDR3 protein: CASSPPGQTYNEQFF; CDR3 DNA: TGCGCCAGCAGCCCCCCGGGACAGACATACAATGAGCAGTTCTTC
clone size: .; V gene: TRBV7-2; J gene: TRBJ2-4; D gene: TRBD2; CDR3 protein: CASSPRLADGKNIQYF; CDR3 DNA: TGTGCCAGCAGCCCGCGACTAGCGGACGGCAAAAACATTCAGTACTTC
clone size: .; V gene: TRBV27; J gene: TRBJ2-6; D gene: TRBD2; CDR3 protein: CASRLAGDPSGANVLTF; CDR3 DNA: TGTGCCAGCAGACTAGCGGGAGACCCCTCTGGGGCCAACGTCCTGACTTTC
clone size: .; V gene: TRBV28; J gene: TRBJ2-5; D gene: TRBD2; CDR3 protein: CASRRTSGQETQYF; CDR3 DNA: TGTGCCAGCAGAAGGACTAGCGGACAAGAGACCCAGTACTTC
clone size: .; V gene: TRBV29-1; J gene: TRBJ2-1; D gene: TRBD1; CDR3 protein: CSVKSPRGTYNEQFF; CDR3 DNA: TGCAGCGTTAAAAGCCCCAGGGGGACATACAATGAGCAGTTCTTC
clone size: once; V gene: TRBV7-2; J gene: TRBJ2-1; D gene: TRBD2; CDR3 protein: CASSTRVERGVSSYNEQFF; CDR3 DNA: TGTGCCAGCAGCACACGGGTTGAGCGGGGGGTGAGCTCCTACAATGAGCAGTTCTTC
clone size: .; V gene: TRBV7-6; J gene: TRBJ2-1; D gene: .; CDR3 protein: CASSLTGSGDNEQFF; CDR3 DNA: TGTGCCAGCAGCCTAACAGGGAGTGGGGACAATGAGCAGTTCTTC
clone size: .; V gene: TRBV6-2/TRBV6-3; J gene: TRBJ2-7; D gene: TRBD2; CDR3 protein: CASSKTSGGYEQYF; CDR3 DNA: TGTGCCAGCAGCAAGACTAGCGGGGGCTACGAGCAGTACTTC
clone size: .; V gene: TRBV28; J gene: TRBJ2-7; D gene: TRBD2; CDR3 protein: CASSSPRETGQYF; CDR3 DNA: TGTGCCAGCAGTTCCCCGCGGGAGACCGGGCAGTACTTC
clone size: .; V gene: TRBV4-2; J gene: TRBJ2-3; D gene: TRBD1; CDR3 protein: CASSQKGQGADTQYF; CDR3 DNA: TGTGCCAGCAGCCAAAAGGGACAGGGAGCAGATACGCAGTATTTT
clone size: .; V gene: TRBV7-2; J gene: TRBJ1-6; D gene: .; CDR3 protein: CASSTVSYNSPLHF; CDR3 DNA: TGTGCCAGCAGTACAGTCTCCTATAATTCACCCCTCCACTTT
clone size: .; V gene: TRBV3-1/TRBV3-2; J gene: TRBJ2-3; D gene: .; CDR3 protein: CASSERSEDTQYF; CDR3 DNA: TGTGCCAGCAGCGAGCGCTCGGAAGATACGCAGTATTTT
clone size: .; V gene: TRBV19; J gene: TRBJ1-4; D gene: TRBD1; CDR3 protein: CASSIIKGQGGEKLFF; CDR3 DNA: TGTGCCAGTAGTATCATCAAGGGACAGGGGGGTGAAAAACTGTTTTTT